The sample holds many counts of the clone carrying this T cell receptor (beta chain). No antigen is known for it. Ophthalmopathy-affected donors exhibited moderate-to-severe activity, CAS ≥3, NOSPECS ≥4, and duration under 3 months. Diagnosis relied on clinical symptoms, serum thyroxine, TRAb, thyroid ultrasound and orbital computed tomography. V gave up 5 bases and J gave up 5 bases, with 9 bases separating them. Germline lookup yields CDR1 LNHNV and CDR2 YYDKDF (reference sequence). The CDR3 length is 12 residues. This sample was taken from a study of Graves' ophthalmopathy and Graves' hyperthyroidism. The study's findings and limits: Most expanded clonotypes in thyroid above 0.001 frequency also showed up in blood. The model predicted progression of ophthalmopathy with a sensitivity of 60% to 71%, and its specificity was 72% to 85%.

Amplification targeted the TCR beta CDR3 regions, with RNA transcripts as the source material. In the first round, RT-PCR was carried out with HTBI primers, and a multiplex PCR formed the second round. TCRdb reprocessed the multiplex PCR reads via MiXCR and lists one record per CDR3 protein. The sample includes 650,000 to 900,000 distinct CDR3 sequences, roughly 40% seen only once; the top ten take roughly 45%. Sequenced sample: peripheral blood. The chain recombines TRBV15 with TRBJ1-2; maybe TRBD1 (6 bases). This clonotype originated in an adult man with Graves' ophthalmopathy. CDR3 residues: CATSAGQYGYTF. DNA of the CDR3: TGTGCCACCAGCGCCGGACAGTATGGCTACACCTTC.